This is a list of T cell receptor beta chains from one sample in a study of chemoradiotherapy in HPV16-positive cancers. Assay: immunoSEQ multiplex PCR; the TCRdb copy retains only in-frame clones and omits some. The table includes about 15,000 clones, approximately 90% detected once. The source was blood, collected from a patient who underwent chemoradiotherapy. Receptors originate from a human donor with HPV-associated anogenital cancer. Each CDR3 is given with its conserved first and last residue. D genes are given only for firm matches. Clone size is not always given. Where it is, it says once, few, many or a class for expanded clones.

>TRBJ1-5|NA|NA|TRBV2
TGTGCCAGCGCGATGGGTTTGAATCAGCCCCAGCATTTT
CASAMGLNQPQHF
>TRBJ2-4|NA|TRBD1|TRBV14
TGTGCCAGCAGCCAAGGGGACAGGAGAGCCAAAAACATTCAGTACTTC
CASSQGDRRAKNIQYF
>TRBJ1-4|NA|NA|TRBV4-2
TGTGCCAGCAGCCAAACGGGATATGGGACAACTAATGAAAAACTGTTTTTT
CASSQTGYGTTNEKLFF
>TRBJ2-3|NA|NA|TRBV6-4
TGTGCCAGCAGTTCCGTTAGGGGTTCCGGCACAGATACGCAGTATTTT
CASSSVRGSGTDTQYF
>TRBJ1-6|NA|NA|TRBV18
TGTGCCAGCTCACAACAGGGAGATAATTCACCCCTCCACTTT
CASSQQGDNSPLHF
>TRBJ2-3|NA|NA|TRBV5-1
TGCGCCAGCAACTTGGATGTAGATACGCAGTATTTT
CASNLDVDTQYF
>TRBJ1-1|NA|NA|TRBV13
TGTGCCAGCAGCTTCGAGGGAACTGAAGCTTTCTTT
CASSFEGTEAFF
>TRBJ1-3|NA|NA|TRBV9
TGTGCCAGCAGCGTAGCTGGAAACACCATATATTTT
CASSVAGNTIYF
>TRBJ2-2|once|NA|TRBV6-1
TGTGCCAGCAGGGGGCAGGGTCCAAACACCGGGGAGCTGTTTTTT
CASRGQGPNTGELFF
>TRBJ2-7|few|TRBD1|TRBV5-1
TGCGCCAGCAGCATAGGACAGGGCGTCTACGAGCAGTACTTC
CASSIGQGVYEQYF
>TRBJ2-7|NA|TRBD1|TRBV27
TGTGCCAGCAGCCCGTCCGGACAGGGAACTCGCGAGCAGTACTTC
CASSPSGQGTREQYF
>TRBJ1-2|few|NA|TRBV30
TGTGCCTGGATTAAGGCGCGAAACTATGGCTACACCTTC
CAWIKARNYGYTF
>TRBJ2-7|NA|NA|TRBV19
TGTGCCAGTAGTTATACAGGTGTTGGGTACGAGCAGTACTTC
CASSYTGVGYEQYF
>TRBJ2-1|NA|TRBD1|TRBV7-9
TGTGCCAGCAGGACAGGGGGCAGCGAGCAGTTCTTC
CASRTGGSEQFF
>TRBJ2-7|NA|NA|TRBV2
TGTGCCAGCACGGACAGCAGCTACGAGCAGTACTTC
CASTDSSYEQYF
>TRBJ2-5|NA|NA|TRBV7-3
TGTGCCAGCAGCTCCACGGGGGGCGGGTCTGAGACCCAGTACTTC
CASSSTGGGSETQYF
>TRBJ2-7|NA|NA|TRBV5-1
TGCGCCAGCAGCTTAGTACCCTTGAACGAGCAGTACTTC
CASSLVPLNEQYF
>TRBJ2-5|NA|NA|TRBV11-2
TGTGCCAGCAGCTTAGCGGCGGGGACAGAGACCCAGTACTTC
CASSLAAGTETQYF
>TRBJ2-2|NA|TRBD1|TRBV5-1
TGCGCCAGCATGTCGCGGACAGGGGGGTCCGGGGAGCTGTTTTTT
CASMSRTGGSGELFF
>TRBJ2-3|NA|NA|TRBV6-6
TGTGCCAGCAGCACACTAGGCGTAGGCGCCGATACGCAGTATTTT
CASSTLGVGADTQYF
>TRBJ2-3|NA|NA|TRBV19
TGTGCCAGTAGTATACGTGGGGGCACAGATACGCAGTATTTT
CASSIRGGTDTQYF
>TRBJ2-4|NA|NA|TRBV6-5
TGTGCCAGCAGTTACTCGTTGGGAACCAAAAACATTCAGTACTTC
CASSYSLGTKNIQYF
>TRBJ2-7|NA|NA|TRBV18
TGTGCCAGCTCACATATAGGACAGAGCTACGAGCAGTACTTC
CASSHIGQSYEQYF
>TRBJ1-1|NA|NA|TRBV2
TGTGCCAGCAGTGAAAGGCAGGGCGGCACTGAAGCTTTCTTT
CASSERQGGTEAFF
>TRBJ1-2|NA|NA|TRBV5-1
TGCGCCAGCAGTTTCAGGGATGGCTACACCTTC
CASSFRDGYTF
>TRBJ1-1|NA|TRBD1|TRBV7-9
TGTGCCAGCAGCTCCCCCCGGACAGGAGGTGACACTGAAGCTTTCTTT
CASSSPRTGGDTEAFF
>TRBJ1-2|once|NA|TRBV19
TGTGCCGCAGATCAGGCCGGATTCGGCTACACCTTC
CAADQAGFGYTF
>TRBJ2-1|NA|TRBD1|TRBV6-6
TGTGCCAGCAGTGGGGGGACAGGGGTTATATACAATGAGCAGTTCTTC
CASSGGTGVIYNEQFF
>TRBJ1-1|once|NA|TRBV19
TGTGCCAGTAGTTTACAATCCGGGACTGAAGCTTTCTTT
CASSLQSGTEAFF
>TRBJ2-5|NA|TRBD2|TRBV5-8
TGTGCCAGCAGCTTGCCGCGCCTCGGGGGGGTAAGGGAGACCCAGTACTTC
CASSLPRLGGVRETQYF
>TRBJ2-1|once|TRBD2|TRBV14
TGTGCCAGCAGCCGTATAGCGGGGGGCCCGTACAATGAGCAGTTCTTC
CASSRIAGGPYNEQFF
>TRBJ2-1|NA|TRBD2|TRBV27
TGTGCCAGCAGTGAACTAGCGGGGGGTTACAATGAGCAGTTCTTC
CASSELAGGYNEQFF
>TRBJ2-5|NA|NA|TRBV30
TGTGCCTATATGCCCGGGACCCTAAGGATCGAGACCCAGTACTTC
CAYMPGTLRIETQYF
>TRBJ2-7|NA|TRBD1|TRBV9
TGTGCCAGCAGCGGACTAGGACAGGGGGACGAGCAGTACTTC
CASSGLGQGDEQYF
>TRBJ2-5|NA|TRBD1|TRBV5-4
TGTGCCAGCAGCCTACCGGGACAGGGGGAAGAGACCCAGTACTTC
CASSLPGQGEETQYF
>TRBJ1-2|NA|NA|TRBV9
TGTGCCAGCAGCGTAGCTCCGGCCAGATCAATAGGCTACACCTTC
CASSVAPARSIGYTF
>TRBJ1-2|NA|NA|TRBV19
TGTGCCAGTAGTTCTCGACAGCCACCCCTTGGCTACACCTTC
CASSSRQPPLGYTF
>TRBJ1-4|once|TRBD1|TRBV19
TGTGCCAGTAGTAGGGGACAGGGTAATGAAAAACTGTTTTTT
CASSRGQGNEKLFF
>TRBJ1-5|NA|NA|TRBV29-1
TGCAGCGTCACCCGGGACGCCGATAGCAATCAGCCCCAGCATTTT
CSVTRDADSNQPQHF
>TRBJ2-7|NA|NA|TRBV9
TGTGCCAGCAGCGTAGGTGGTAGGGTCGACTACGAGCAGTACTTC
CASSVGGRVDYEQYF
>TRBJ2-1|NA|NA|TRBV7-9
TGTGCCAGCAGCCCTACAGGGACCAGCTCCTACAATGAGCAGTTCTTC
CASSPTGTSSYNEQFF
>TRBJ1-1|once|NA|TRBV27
TGTGCCAGCAGTTGGAGGGACGGAAACACTGAAGCTTTCTTT
CASSWRDGNTEAFF
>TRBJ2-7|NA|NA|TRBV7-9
TGTGCCAGCAGCTCACCTCTAAAGAGCTCCTACGAGCAGTACTTC
CASSSPLKSSYEQYF
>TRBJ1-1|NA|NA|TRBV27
TGTGCCAGCATGGATGAGTTGAACACTGAAGCTTTCTTT
CASMDELNTEAFF
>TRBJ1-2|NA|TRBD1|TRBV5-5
TGTGCCAGCAGGGCGACAGGGGGTCCTAGTAGGTACACCTTC
CASRATGGPSRYTF
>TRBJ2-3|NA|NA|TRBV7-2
TGTGCCAGCAGCTTAGCCACATACACAGATACGCAGTATTTT
CASSLATYTDTQYF
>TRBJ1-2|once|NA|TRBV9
TGTGCCAGCAGCCCGCTCGACGGGGCTGCCTATGGCTACACCTTC
CASSPLDGAAYGYTF
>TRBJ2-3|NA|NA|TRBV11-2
TGTGCCAGCAGCTTAAGGGGGGACACAGATACGCAGTATTTT
CASSLRGDTDTQYF
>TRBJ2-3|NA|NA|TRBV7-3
TGTGCCAGCAGCTTAGAGGGGTGGCCCCAGGATACGCAGTATTTT
CASSLEGWPQDTQYF
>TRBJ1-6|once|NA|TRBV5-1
TGCGCCAGCAGGTTTTCCAGGAATAATTCACCCCTCCACTTT
CASRFSRNNSPLHF
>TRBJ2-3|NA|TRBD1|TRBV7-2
TGTGCCAGCAGCCTAATGGACAGGGTGCCGATGGATACGCAGTATTTT
CASSLMDRVPMDTQYF
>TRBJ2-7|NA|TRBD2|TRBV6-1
TGTGCCAGCAGTGCCCGGACTAGCGGGGGAGGAGGCTACGAGCAGTACTTC
CASSARTSGGGGYEQYF
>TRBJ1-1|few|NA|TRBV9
TGTGCCAGCAACCCCGTGAACACTGAAGCTTTCTTT
CASNPVNTEAFF
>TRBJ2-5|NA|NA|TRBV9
TGTGCCAGCAGCTCCCGAAGGGGACTTAAAGAGACCCAGTACTTC
CASSSRRGLKETQYF
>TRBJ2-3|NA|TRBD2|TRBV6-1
TGTGCCAGCAGTGTGGATAGCGGGTTTCTTCGCGGTACGCAGTATTTT
CASSVDSGFLRGTQYF
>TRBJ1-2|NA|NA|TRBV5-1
TGCGCCAGCAGCTTGGTCAGGCTACGCTACTATGGCTACACCTTC
CASSLVRLRYYGYTF
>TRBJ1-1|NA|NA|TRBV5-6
TGTGCCAGCAGCTTGGGTCGTCTGGTGAACACTGAAGCTTTCTTT
CASSLGRLVNTEAFF
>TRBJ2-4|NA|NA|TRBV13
TGTGCCAGCAGCTTAGGGGAAGCCAAAAACATTCAGTACTTC
CASSLGEAKNIQYF
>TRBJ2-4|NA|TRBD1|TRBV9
TGTGCCAGCAGCGCCTCGGGACAGGATAAAAACATTCAGTACTTC
CASSASGQDKNIQYF
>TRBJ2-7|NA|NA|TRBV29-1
TGCAGCGTGTCAGGGTTATCCTACGAGCAGTACTTC
CSVSGLSYEQYF